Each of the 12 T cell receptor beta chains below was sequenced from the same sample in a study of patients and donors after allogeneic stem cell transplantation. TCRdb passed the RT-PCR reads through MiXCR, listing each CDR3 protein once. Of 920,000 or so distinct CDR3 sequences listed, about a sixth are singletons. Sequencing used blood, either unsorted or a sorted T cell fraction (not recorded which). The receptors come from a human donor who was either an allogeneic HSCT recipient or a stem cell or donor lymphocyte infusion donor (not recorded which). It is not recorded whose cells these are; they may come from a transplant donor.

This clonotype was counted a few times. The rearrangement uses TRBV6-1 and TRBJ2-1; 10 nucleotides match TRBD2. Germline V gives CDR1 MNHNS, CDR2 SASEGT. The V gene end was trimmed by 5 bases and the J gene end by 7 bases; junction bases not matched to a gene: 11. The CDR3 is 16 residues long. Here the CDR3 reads CASSRVAGGLRNEQFF. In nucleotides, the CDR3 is TGTGCCAGCAGTCGTGTAGCGGGAGGTCTAAGGAATGAGCAGTTCTTC.

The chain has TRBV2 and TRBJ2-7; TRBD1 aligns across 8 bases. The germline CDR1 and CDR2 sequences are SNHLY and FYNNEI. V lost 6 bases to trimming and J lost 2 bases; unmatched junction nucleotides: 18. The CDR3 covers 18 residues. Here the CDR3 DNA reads TGTGCCAGCAGCGCAGCCCAAACCTTGACAGGGGTCCCCTACGAGCAGTACTTC. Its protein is CASSAAQTLTGVPYEQYF.

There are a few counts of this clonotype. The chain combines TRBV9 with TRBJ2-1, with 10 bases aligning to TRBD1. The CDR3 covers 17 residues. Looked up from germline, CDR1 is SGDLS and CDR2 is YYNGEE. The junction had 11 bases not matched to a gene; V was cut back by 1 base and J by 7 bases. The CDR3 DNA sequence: TGTGCCAGCAGCGTACAAACCGGGACAGGGGTATCAAATGAGCAGTTCTTC. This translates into CASSVQTGTGVSNEQFF.

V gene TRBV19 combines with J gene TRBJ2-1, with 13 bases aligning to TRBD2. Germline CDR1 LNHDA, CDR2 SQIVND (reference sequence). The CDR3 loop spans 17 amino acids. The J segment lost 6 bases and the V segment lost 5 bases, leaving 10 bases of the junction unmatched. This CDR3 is CASSFGLAGAKSNEQFF. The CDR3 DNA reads TGTGCCAGTAGTTTCGGACTAGCGGGAGCCAAGTCCAATGAGCAGTTCTTC. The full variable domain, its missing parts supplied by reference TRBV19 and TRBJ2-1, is DGGITQSPKYLFRKEGQNVTLSCEQNLNHDAMYWYRQDPGQGLRLIYYSQIVNDFQKGDIAEGYSVSREKKESFPLTVTSAQKNPTAFYLCASSFGLAGAKSNEQFFGPGTRLTVL.

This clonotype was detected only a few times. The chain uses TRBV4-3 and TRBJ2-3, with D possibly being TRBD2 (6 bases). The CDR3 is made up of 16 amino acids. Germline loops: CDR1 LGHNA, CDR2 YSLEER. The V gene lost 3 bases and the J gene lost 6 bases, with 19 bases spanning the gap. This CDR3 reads CASSQGTLKGADTQYF. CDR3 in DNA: TGCGCCAGCAGCCAGGGGACTCTAAAAGGTGCGGATACGCAGTATTTT.

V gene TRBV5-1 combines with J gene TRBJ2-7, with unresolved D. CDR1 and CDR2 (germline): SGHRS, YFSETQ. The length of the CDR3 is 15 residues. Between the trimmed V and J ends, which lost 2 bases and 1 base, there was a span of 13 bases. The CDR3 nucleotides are TGCGCCAGCAGCTTTGGCACTACCCAATCCTACGAGCAGTACTTC. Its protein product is CASSFGTTQSYEQYF.

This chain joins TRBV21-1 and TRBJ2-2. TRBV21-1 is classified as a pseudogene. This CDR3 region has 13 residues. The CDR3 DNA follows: TGTGCCAGCAGCACCGACAACACCGGGGAGCTGTTTTTT. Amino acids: CASSTDNTGELFF.

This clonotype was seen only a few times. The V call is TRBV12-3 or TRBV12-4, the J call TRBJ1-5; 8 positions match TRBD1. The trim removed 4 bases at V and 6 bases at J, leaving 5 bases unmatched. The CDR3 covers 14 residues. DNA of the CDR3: TGTGCCAGCAGTTCCAGGGGGCATGGTCAGCCCCAGCATTTT. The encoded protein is CASSSRGHGQPQHF.

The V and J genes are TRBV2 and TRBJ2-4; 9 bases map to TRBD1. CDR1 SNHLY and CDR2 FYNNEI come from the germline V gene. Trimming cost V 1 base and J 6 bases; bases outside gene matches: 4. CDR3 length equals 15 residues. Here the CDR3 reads CASSEVGTGSNIQYF. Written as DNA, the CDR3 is TGTGCCAGCAGTGAAGTAGGGACAGGGTCAAACATTCAGTACTTC.

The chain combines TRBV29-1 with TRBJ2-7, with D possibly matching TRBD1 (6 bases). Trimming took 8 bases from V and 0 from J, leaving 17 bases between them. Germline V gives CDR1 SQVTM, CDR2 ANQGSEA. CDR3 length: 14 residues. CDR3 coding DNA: TGCAGCTATTCACGGGACACTAACTCCTACGAGCAGTACTTC. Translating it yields CSYSRDTNSYEQYF.

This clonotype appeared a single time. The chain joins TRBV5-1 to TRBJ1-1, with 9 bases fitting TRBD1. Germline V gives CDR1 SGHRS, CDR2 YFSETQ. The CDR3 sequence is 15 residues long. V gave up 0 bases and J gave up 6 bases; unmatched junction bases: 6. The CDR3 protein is CASSLEGQGDAEAFF. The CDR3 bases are TGCGCCAGCAGCTTGGAGGGACAGGGAGACGCTGAAGCTTTCTTT.

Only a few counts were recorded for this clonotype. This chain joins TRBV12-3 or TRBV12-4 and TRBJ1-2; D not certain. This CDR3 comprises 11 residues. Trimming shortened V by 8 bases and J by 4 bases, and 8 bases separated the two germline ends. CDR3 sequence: CASSAVYGYTF. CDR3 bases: TGTGCCAGCTCGGCAGTCTATGGCTACACCTTC.